This T cell receptor (beta chain) emerged from a study of blood T cell repertoires in COVID-19. Assay: immunoSEQ multiplex PCR; the TCRdb copy retains only in-frame clones and omits some. Altogether hundreds of thousands of clones are present, about 89% being singletons, with the ten largest covering about 8%. Trimming removed 4 bases from V and 7 bases from J, with 20 bases in between. Germline V gene lookup returns CDR1 SGHRS and CDR2 YFSETQ. The CDR3 has 15 residues. Followed longitudinally, the Seattle patients had been enrolled during active infection. The sequenced sample was peripheral blood. The chain uses TRBV5-1 and TRBJ1-2, with D unclear. The clonotype originates from a woman in her forties or fifties with COVID-19, enrolled during active disease. The DNA of the CDR3 is TGCGCCAGCAGCCCTCAGGAGGGCATAACTGGTGGCTACACCTTC. Its protein is CASSPQEGITGGYTF.